These T cell receptor beta chains were read from a single sample in a study of T cells in narcolepsy. The method was immunoSEQ multiplex PCR; TCRdb's version includes in-frame clones alone and lacks a portion of them. The data hold 20,000 to 30,000 clones, with approximately 77% observed a single time. The sample consisted of memory (CD45RA-) CD4+ T cells from blood. The receptors originated from a human donor in good health. Each CDR3 is given with its conserved first and last residue. Each record gives: D gene, J gene, V gene, clone size, CDR3 protein, CDR3 DNA. D genes are given only for firm matches. The size entry is marked missing in some rows and otherwise reads once, few, many or a size class.

d_gene: TRBD2
j_gene: TRBJ2-2
v_gene: TRBV28
abundance: .
CDR3aa: CASTLAGHHTGELFF
CDR3nt: TGTGCCAGCACTTTAGCGGGACATCACACCGGGGAGCTGTTTTTT

d_gene: .
j_gene: TRBJ1-5
v_gene: TRBV6-1
abundance: .
CDR3aa: CASSEQAGPQPQHF
CDR3nt: TGTGCCAGCAGTGAACAGGCAGGGCCTCAGCCCCAGCATTTT

d_gene: TRBD2
j_gene: TRBJ2-3
v_gene: TRBV5-6
abundance: .
CDR3aa: CASSRLAGLEDTQYF
CDR3nt: TGTGCCAGCAGCCGACTAGCGGGACTTGAGGATACGCAGTATTTT

d_gene: .
j_gene: TRBJ2-3
v_gene: TRBV30
abundance: .
CDR3aa: CAWSEGLGDTQYF
CDR3nt: TGTGCCTGGAGTGAAGGACTGGGGGATACGCAGTATTTT

d_gene: .
j_gene: TRBJ2-3
v_gene: TRBV29-1
abundance: .
CDR3aa: CSVESGLSDTQYF
CDR3nt: TGCAGCGTTGAGTCAGGGTTGTCAGATACGCAGTATTTT

d_gene: .
j_gene: TRBJ1-1
v_gene: TRBV6-5
abundance: .
CDR3aa: CASSPGWTTEAFF
CDR3nt: TGTGCCAGCAGCCCCGGATGGACCACTGAAGCTTTCTTT

d_gene: .
j_gene: TRBJ1-2
v_gene: TRBV21-1
abundance: .
CDR3aa: CASSTRQPAVLGYGYTF
CDR3nt: TGTGCCAGCAGCACCCGACAGCCAGCGGTCCTCGGCTATGGCTACACCTTC

d_gene: .
j_gene: TRBJ2-1
v_gene: TRBV7-3
abundance: few
CDR3aa: CASSLTRGPYNEQFF
CDR3nt: TGTGCCAGCAGCTTAACACGGGGCCCTTACAATGAGCAGTTCTTC

d_gene: TRBD1
j_gene: TRBJ2-3
v_gene: TRBV6-1
abundance: .
CDR3aa: CASTLDRGADTQYF
CDR3nt: TGTGCCAGCACCCTAGACAGGGGGGCAGATACGCAGTATTTT

d_gene: .
j_gene: TRBJ2-1
v_gene: TRBV21-1
abundance: .
CDR3aa: CSAVSDYYNEQFF
CDR3nt: TGTTCAGCGGTATCGGACTACTACAATGAGCAGTTCTTC

d_gene: .
j_gene: TRBJ2-3
v_gene: TRBV7-7
abundance: .
CDR3aa: CASSPGTNLVDTQYF
CDR3nt: TGTGCTAGCAGTCCCGGGACGAACCTCGTAGATACGCAGTATTTT

d_gene: TRBD2
j_gene: TRBJ2-1
v_gene: TRBV30
abundance: .
CDR3aa: CAWQPGTSAYNEQFF
CDR3nt: TGTGCCTGGCAACCCGGGACTAGCGCATACAATGAGCAGTTCTTC

d_gene: .
j_gene: TRBJ2-7
v_gene: TRBV5-8
abundance: once
CDR3aa: CASSTIPGPRGEQYF
CDR3nt: TGTGCCAGCAGCACAATCCCAGGGCCTCGGGGGGAGCAGTACTTC

d_gene: .
j_gene: TRBJ2-1
v_gene: TRBV21-1
abundance: .
CDR3aa: CASSKPGGTPASYTPNEQFF
CDR3nt: TGTGCCAGCAGCAAACCCGGGGGAACTCCCGCAAGTTATACCCCCAATGAGCAGTTCTTC

d_gene: .
j_gene: TRBJ2-7
v_gene: TRBV7-2
abundance: .
CDR3aa: CASSLGALGEQYF
CDR3nt: TGTGCCAGCAGCTTAGGTGCACTTGGCGAGCAGTACTTC

d_gene: .
j_gene: TRBJ1-1
v_gene: TRBV29-1
abundance: .
CDR3aa: CSVDQGNTEAFF
CDR3nt: TGCAGCGTTGATCAGGGGAACACTGAAGCTTTCTTT

d_gene: .
j_gene: TRBJ2-5
v_gene: TRBV5-1
abundance: few
CDR3aa: CASSLALQGGETQYF
CDR3nt: TGCGCCAGCAGCTTGGCGCTACAGGGGGGGGAGACCCAGTACTTC

d_gene: TRBD1
j_gene: TRBJ1-6
v_gene: TRBV27
abundance: once
CDR3aa: CASRRQGARSPLHF
CDR3nt: TGTGCCAGCAGGCGACAGGGGGCGCGGTCACCCCTCCACTTT

d_gene: .
j_gene: TRBJ2-3
v_gene: TRBV9
abundance: .
CDR3aa: CASSVQIGGTTDTQYF
CDR3nt: TGTGCCAGCAGCGTACAGATCGGAGGGACCACAGATACGCAGTATTTT

d_gene: TRBD1
j_gene: TRBJ1-5
v_gene: TRBV19
abundance: .
CDR3aa: CASGGLQGGNQPQHF
CDR3nt: TGTGCCAGTGGAGGGCTACAGGGGGGCAATCAGCCCCAGCATTTT

d_gene: .
j_gene: TRBJ2-5
v_gene: TRBV27
abundance: .
CDR3aa: CASSLSRGQETQYF
CDR3nt: TGTGCCAGCAGTTTATCTCGGGGCCAAGAGACCCAGTACTTC

d_gene: .
j_gene: TRBJ1-6
v_gene: TRBV6-1
abundance: .
CDR3aa: CASISSSSYNSPLHF
CDR3nt: TGTGCCAGCATTTCGTCGAGCTCCTATAATTCACCCCTCCACTTT

d_gene: .
j_gene: TRBJ1-4
v_gene: TRBV19
abundance: .
CDR3aa: CASSISGHATNEKLFF
CDR3nt: TGTGCCAGTAGTATCTCGGGGCACGCAACTAATGAAAAACTGTTTTTT